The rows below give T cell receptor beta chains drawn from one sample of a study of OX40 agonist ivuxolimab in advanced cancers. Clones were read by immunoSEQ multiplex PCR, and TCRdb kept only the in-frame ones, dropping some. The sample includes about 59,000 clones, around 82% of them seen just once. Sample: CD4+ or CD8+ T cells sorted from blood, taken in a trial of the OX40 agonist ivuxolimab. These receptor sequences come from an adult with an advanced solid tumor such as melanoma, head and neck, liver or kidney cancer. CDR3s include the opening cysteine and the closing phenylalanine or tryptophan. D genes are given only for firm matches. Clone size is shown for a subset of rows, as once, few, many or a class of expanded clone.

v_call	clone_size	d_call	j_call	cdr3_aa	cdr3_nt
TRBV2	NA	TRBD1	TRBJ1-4	CASSPGTGDEKLFF	TGTGCCAGCAGTCCCGGGACAGGGGATGAAAAACTGTTTTTT
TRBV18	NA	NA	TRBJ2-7	CASSPPGGRYEQYF	TGTGCCAGCTCACCACCGGGCGGTAGGTACGAGCAGTACTTC
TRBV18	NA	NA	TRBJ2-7	CASSPETGTHEQYF	TGTGCCAGCTCACCAGAAACAGGGACCCACGAGCAGTACTTC
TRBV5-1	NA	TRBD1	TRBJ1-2	CASNTGTADGYTF	TGCGCCAGCAATACGGGGACAGCGGATGGCTACACCTTC
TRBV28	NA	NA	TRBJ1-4	CASSQRQFNEKLFF	TGTGCCAGCAGCCAAAGACAGTTTAATGAAAAACTGTTTTTT
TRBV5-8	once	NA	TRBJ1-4	CASSRGTVRNEKLFF	TGTGCCAGCAGCCGAGGGACCGTACGAAATGAAAAACTGTTTTTT
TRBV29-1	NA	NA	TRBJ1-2	CSVPGRFNYGYTF	TGCAGCGTTCCGGGACGCTTCAACTATGGCTACACCTTC
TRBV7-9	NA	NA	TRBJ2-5	CASSLAQETQYF	TGTGCCAGCAGCTTAGCGCAAGAGACCCAGTACTTC
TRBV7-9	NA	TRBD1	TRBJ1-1	CASTPTGEGEAFF	TGTGCCAGCACCCCGACAGGGGAAGGTGAAGCTTTCTTT
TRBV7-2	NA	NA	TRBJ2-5	CLSGTAQETQYF	TGCCTTTCCGGGACGGCGCAAGAGACCCAGTACTTC
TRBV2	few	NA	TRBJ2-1	CASSEAWGGAEQFF	TGTGCCAGCAGTGAAGCCTGGGGGGGGGCTGAGCAGTTCTTC
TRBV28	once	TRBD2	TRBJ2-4	CASRPGGAKNIQYF	TGTGCCAGCAGGCCGGGGGGTGCCAAAAACATTCAGTACTTC
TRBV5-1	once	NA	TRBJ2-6	CASSLKYSRSGANVLTF	TGCGCCAGCAGCTTGAAATACTCCCGCTCTGGGGCCAACGTCCTGACTTTC
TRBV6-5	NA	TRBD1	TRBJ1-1	CASSYSGQGGTEAFF	TGTGCCAGCAGTTACTCGGGACAGGGGGGCACTGAAGCTTTCTTT
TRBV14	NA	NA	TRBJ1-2	CASSSNSEANYGYTF	TGTGCCAGCAGCTCCAACAGCGAAGCTAACTATGGCTACACCTTC
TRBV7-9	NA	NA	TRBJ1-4	CASTFVATNEKLFF	TGTGCCAGCACCTTTGTTGCAACTAATGAAAAACTGTTTTTT
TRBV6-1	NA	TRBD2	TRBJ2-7	CASLNLAGGTYEQYF	TGTGCCAGCCTAAACCTAGCGGGAGGCACCTACGAGCAGTACTTC
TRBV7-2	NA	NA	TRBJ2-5	CASTALAHSETQYF	TGTGCCAGCACCGCCCTAGCCCACTCGGAGACCCAGTACTTC
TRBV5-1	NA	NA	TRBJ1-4	CASSIQPRGNEKLFF	TGCGCCAGCAGCATTCAGCCTAGGGGGAATGAAAAACTGTTTTTT
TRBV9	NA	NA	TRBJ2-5	CASSSHLKETQYF	TGTGCCAGCAGCTCCCACTTGAAAGAGACCCAGTACTTC
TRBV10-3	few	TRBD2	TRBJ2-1	CAINPSGRGEQFF	TGTGCCATCAACCCGTCGGGGAGGGGTGAGCAGTTCTTC
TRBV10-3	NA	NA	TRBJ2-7	CAISDGGASVYEQYF	TGTGCCATCAGTGATGGGGGGGCCTCCGTCTACGAGCAGTACTTC
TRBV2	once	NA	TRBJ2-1	CASSEYAEDNEQFF	TGTGCCAGCAGTGAATACGCGGAGGACAATGAGCAGTTCTTC
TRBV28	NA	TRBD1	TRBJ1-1	CASTSWGQQAFF	TGTGCCAGCACCTCATGGGGACAGCAAGCTTTCTTT
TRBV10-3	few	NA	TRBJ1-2	CAISDPSATGTF	TGTGCCATCAGTGACCCCTCAGCCACCGGAACCTTC
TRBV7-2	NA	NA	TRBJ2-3	CASGEGGGDTQYF	TGTGCCAGCGGAGAAGGGGGAGGGGATACGCAGTATTTT
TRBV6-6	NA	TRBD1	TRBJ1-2	CASSTFYRGGYTF	TGTGCCAGCAGCACCTTCTACAGGGGCGGCTACACCTTC
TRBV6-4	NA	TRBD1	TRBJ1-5	CASSDWTTGLVVMQPQHF	TGTGCCAGCAGTGACTGGACGACAGGGCTCGTTGTTATGCAGCCCCAGCATTTT
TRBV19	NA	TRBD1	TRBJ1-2	CASSIGQGWGYTF	TGTGCCAGTAGTATCGGACAGGGTTGGGGCTACACCTTC
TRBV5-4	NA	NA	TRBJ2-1	CASSFRNEQFF	TGTGCCAGCAGCTTCCGGAATGAGCAGTTCTTC
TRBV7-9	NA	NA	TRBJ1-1	CASSSQIGVENTEAFF	TGTGCCAGCAGCTCCCAGATTGGGGTAGAGAACACTGAAGCTTTCTTT
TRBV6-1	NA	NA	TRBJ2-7	CASSEVSGEQYF	TGTGCCAGCAGTGAAGTCTCCGGCGAGCAGTACTTC
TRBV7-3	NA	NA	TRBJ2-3	CASSLTASTDTQYF	TGTGCCAGCAGCTTAACGGCTAGCACAGATACGCAGTATTTT
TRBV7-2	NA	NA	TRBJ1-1	CASSLHRAGLNTEAFF	TGTGCCAGCAGCTTACACAGAGCGGGTCTGAACACTGAAGCTTTCTTT
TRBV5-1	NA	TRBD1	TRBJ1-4	CASSLARGANEKLFF	TGCGCCAGCAGCTTGGCCAGGGGGGCTAATGAAAAACTGTTTTTT
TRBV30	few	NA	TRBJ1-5	CAWGRGGNQPQHF	TGTGCCTGGGGTCGCGGGGGCAATCAGCCCCAGCATTTT
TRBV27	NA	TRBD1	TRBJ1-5	CASSWDRGQPQHF	TGTGCCAGCAGTTGGGACAGAGGTCAGCCCCAGCATTTT
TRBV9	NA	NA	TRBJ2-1	CASSFGTQVYNEQFF	TGTGCCAGCAGCTTCGGGACTCAGGTCTACAATGAGCAGTTCTTC
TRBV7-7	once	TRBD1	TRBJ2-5	CASSILQGRQETQYF	TGTGCCAGCAGCATACTACAGGGGAGACAAGAGACCCAGTACTTC
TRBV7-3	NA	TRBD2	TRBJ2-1	CASSLTGGLAAEDEQFF	TGTGCCAGCAGCTTAACGGGAGGACTAGCCGCGGAGGATGAGCAGTTCTTC
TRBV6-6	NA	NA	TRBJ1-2	CASNNLEDGYTF	TGTGCCAGCAACAACCTGGAAGATGGCTACACCTTC
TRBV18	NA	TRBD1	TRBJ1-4	CASSPRQGEKLFF	TGTGCCAGCTCACCAAGACAGGGTGAAAAACTGTTTTTT
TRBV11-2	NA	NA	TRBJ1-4	CASSSGRGANEKLFF	TGTGCCAGCAGCTCCGGACGGGGGGCTAATGAAAAACTGTTTTTT
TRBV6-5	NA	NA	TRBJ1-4	CASSPMVTNEKLFF	TGTGCCAGCAGCCCCATGGTAACTAATGAAAAACTGTTTTTT